This T cell receptor beta chain comes out of a study of blood T cells in healthy people across ages. Concerning this clonotype: Mismatch with germline at one junction end may stem from a read error.

Looked up from germline, CDR1 is SGHTS and CDR2 is YDEGEE. The CDR3 sequence is 13 residues long. Primed by a sample-barcoded 5' primer and a J-beta primer mix, a second PCR proceeded for about 6 to 12 cycles. Every single cDNA molecule received a tag from a template-switch adaptor with 12 random nucleotides. TCRdb used MiXCR to reprocess the 5' RACE reads, holding one entry per CDR3 protein. The table has about 1.6 million distinct CDR3 sequences, about 31% seen once. The chain recombines TRBV5-8 with TRBJ2-7; D unclear. The sample was blood. The sequence was obtained from a woman aged 30 to 39 in good health. The CDR3 DNA reads as TGTGCCGGCAGCTTTGTTGGGACCTACGAGCAGTACTTC. Translating it yields CAGSFVGTYEQYF.